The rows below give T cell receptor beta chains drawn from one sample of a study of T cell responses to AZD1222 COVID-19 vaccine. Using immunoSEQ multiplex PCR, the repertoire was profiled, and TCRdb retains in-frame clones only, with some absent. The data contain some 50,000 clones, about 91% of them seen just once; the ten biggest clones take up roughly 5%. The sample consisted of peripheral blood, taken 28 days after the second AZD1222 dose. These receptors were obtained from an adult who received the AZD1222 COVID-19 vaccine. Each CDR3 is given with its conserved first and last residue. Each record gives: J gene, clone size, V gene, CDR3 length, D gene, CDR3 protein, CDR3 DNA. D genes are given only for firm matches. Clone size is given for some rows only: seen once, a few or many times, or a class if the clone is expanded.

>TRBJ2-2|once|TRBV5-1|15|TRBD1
CASSKSTGEWGELFF
TGCGCCAGCAGCAAATCGACAGGGGAATGGGGGGAGCTGTTTTTT
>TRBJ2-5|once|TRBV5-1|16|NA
CASSLSVDSQQETQYF
TGCGCCAGCAGCTTGAGTGTCGACAGTCAGCAAGAGACCCAGTACTTC
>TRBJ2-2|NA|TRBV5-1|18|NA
CASSYLPLQGTNTGELFF
TGCGCCAGCAGCTACCTCCCCCTACAGGGCACGAACACCGGGGAGCTGTTTTTT
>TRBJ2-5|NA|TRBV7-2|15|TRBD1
CASSSPGTGLGTQYF
TGTGCCAGCAGCTCCCCCGGGACAGGGCTCGGGACCCAGTACTTC
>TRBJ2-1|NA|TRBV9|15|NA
CASSVIGISVNEQFF
TGTGCCAGCAGCGTGATAGGGATCAGTGTAAATGAGCAGTTCTTC
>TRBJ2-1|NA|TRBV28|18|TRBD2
CASSLRLAGDTLSNEQFF
TGTGCCAGCAGTTTAAGACTAGCGGGAGACACTTTGTCGAATGAGCAGTTCTTC
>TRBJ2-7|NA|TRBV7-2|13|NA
CASSATARYEQYF
TGTGCCAGCAGCGCGACAGCGCGTTACGAGCAGTACTTC
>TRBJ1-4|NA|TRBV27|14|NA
CASSSMGPDEKLFF
TGTGCCAGCAGTTCCATGGGGCCTGATGAAAAACTGTTTTTT
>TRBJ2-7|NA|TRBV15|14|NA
CATSIGERLSEQYF
TGTGCCACCAGCATAGGGGAACGCTTATCCGAGCAGTACTTC
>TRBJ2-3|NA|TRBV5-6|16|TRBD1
CASSLRVGQGGDTQYF
TGTGCCAGCAGCTTGAGGGTCGGACAGGGGGGAGATACGCAGTATTTT
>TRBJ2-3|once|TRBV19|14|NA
CASSRGRSTDTQYF
TGTGCCAGTAGTCGTGGGAGGAGCACAGATACGCAGTATTTT
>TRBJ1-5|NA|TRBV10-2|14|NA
CASSSGTRGQPQHF
TGCGCCAGCAGTTCCGGGACCCGGGGGCAGCCCCAGCATTTT
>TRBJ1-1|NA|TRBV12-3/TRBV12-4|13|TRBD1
CASSLMTGTEAFF
TGTGCCAGCAGCTTAATGACAGGGACTGAAGCTTTCTTT
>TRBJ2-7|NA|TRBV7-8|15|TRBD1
CASSLGRQGAYEQYF
TGTGCCAGCAGCTTAGGCCGACAGGGGGCCTACGAGCAGTACTTC
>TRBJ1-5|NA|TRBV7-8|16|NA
CASSPTRIKGNQPQHF
TGTGCCAGCAGCCCGACACGAATTAAAGGCAATCAGCCCCAGCATTTT
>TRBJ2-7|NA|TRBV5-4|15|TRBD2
CASRALAGKVHEQYF
TGTGCCAGCAGGGCTCTAGCGGGAAAAGTCCACGAGCAGTACTTC
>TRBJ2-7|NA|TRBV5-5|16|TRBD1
CASSLATGQGGYEQYF
TGTGCCAGCAGCTTGGCTACAGGACAGGGGGGGTACGAGCAGTACTTC
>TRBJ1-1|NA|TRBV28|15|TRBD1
CASRGPGQWNTEAFF
TGTGCCAGCAGGGGACCGGGACAGTGGAACACTGAAGCTTTCTTT
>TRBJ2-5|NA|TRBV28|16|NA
CASSFPLDSNQETQYF
TGTGCCAGCAGTTTCCCCTTGGACTCAAACCAAGAGACCCAGTACTTC
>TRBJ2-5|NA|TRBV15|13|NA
CATSLEGGETQYF
TGTGCCACCAGCCTCGAGGGGGGAGAGACCCAGTACTTC
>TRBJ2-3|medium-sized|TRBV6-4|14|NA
CASSDGFSTDTQYF
TGTGCCAGCAGTGACGGGTTTTCCACAGATACGCAGTATTTT
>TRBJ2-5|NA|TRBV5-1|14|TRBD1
CASTRDRGSETQYF
TGCGCCAGCACCCGGGACAGGGGAAGCGAGACCCAGTACTTC
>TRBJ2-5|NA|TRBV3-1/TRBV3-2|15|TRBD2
CASSPTPSGSETQYF
TGTGCCAGCAGCCCAACCCCTAGCGGGAGTGAGACCCAGTACTTC
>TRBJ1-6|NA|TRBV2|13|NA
CASTGHNNSPLHF
TGTGCCAGCACAGGGCACAATAATTCACCCCTCCACTTT
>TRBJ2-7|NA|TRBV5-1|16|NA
CASSLESNRVSYEQYF
TGCGCCAGCAGCTTGGAAAGTAACAGGGTCTCCTACGAGCAGTACTTC
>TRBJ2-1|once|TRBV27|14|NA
CASSLRDGYNEQFF
TGTGCCAGCAGCCTCCGGGACGGTTACAATGAGCAGTTCTTC
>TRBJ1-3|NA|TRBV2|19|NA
CASSQRSPLISGIGNTIYF
TGTGCCAGCAGTCAAAGATCTCCTCTGATTTCAGGGATTGGAAACACCATATATTTT
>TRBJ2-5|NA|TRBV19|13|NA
CASSIGAEETQYF
TGTGCCAGTAGTATTGGGGCCGAAGAGACCCAGTACTTC
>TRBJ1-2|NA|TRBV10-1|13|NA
CASSGTEPYGYTF
TGCGCCAGCAGTGGAACAGAACCTTATGGCTACACCTTC
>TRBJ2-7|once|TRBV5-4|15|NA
CASSLGSVISYEQYF
TGTGCCAGCAGCTTGGGGTCAGTTATCTCTTACGAGCAGTACTTC
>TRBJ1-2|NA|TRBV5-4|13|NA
CASRPGSRDGYTF
TGTGCCAGCAGGCCGGGATCCCGGGATGGCTACACCTTC
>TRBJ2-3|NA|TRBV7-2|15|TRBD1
CASSLGQGPTDTQYF
TGTGCCAGCAGCTTGGGACAGGGGCCCACAGATACGCAGTATTTT
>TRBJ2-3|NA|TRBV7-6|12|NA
CASSLATDTQYF
TGTGCCAGCAGCTTAGCCACAGATACGCAGTATTTT
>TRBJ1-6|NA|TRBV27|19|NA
CASSLTRRGKVRSNSPLHF
TGTGCCAGCAGTTTAACTCGCCGGGGAAAAGTAAGGTCAAATTCACCCCTCCACTTT
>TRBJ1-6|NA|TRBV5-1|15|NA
CASSSQILWNSPLHF
TGCGCCAGCAGCTCCCAAATTTTGTGGAATTCACCCCTCCACTTT
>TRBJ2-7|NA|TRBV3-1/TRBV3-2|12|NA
CASSHTTARQYF
TGTGCCAGCAGCCACACTACAGCCCGGCAGTACTTC
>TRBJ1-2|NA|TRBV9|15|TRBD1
CASSVGGGGASGYTF
TGTGCCAGCAGCGTAGGTGGAGGGGGCGCGTCTGGCTACACCTTC
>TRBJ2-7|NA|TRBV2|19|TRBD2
CASSEGVGNLAGHSYEQYF
TGTGCCAGCAGTGAAGGGGTAGGGAACCTAGCGGGACACTCCTACGAGCAGTACTTC
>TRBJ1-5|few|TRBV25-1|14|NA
CASSGQGINQPQHF
TGTGCCAGCAGTGGGCAGGGCATCAATCAGCCCCAGCATTTT
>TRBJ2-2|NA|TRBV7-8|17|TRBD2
CASSLAPSSGSTGELFF
TGTGCCAGCAGCTTAGCTCCATCTAGCGGGAGTACCGGGGAGCTGTTTTTT
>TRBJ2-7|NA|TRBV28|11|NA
CASLEGHEQYF
TGTGCCAGCCTTGAGGGGCACGAGCAGTACTTC
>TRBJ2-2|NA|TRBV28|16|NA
CASSLPSEGRTGELFF
TGTGCCAGCAGTTTACCTTCGGAGGGGAGAACCGGGGAGCTGTTTTTT